A selection of T cell receptor beta chains follows, all from one sample in a study of CD8+ T cells in alopecia areata. Assay: immunoSEQ multiplex PCR; the TCRdb copy retains only in-frame clones and omits some. The sample contains about 200,000 clones, around 62% of which appear only once. Sequencing was performed on CD4+ T cells sorted from blood, taken at week 0. These receptors all come from a human donor with alopecia areata. CDR3s include the opening cysteine and the closing phenylalanine or tryptophan. The D gene is left open where the match is weak. Only some rows state a clone size, as once, few, many or a class for expanded clones.

TRBV5-1	NA	NA	TRBJ1-6	TGCGCCAGCAGCCCGGATGGGGTCTTCGCTTCACCCCTCCACTTT	CASSPDGVFASPLHF
TRBV4-2	few	NA	TRBJ2-7	TGTGCCAGCAGCCAAGATCGCCGAAAAAGGGGCTACGAGCAGTACTTC	CASSQDRRKRGYEQYF
TRBV30	NA	TRBD1	TRBJ1-1	TGTGCCTGGAGTCGGGACAGGGGTACTGAAGCTTTCTTT	CAWSRDRGTEAFF
TRBV29-1	NA	TRBD2	TRBJ2-3	TGCAGCGTTGGGCTAGCGGGAGGGCCGGGGACGCAGTATTTT	CSVGLAGGPGTQYF
TRBV27	NA	TRBD1	TRBJ1-2	TGTGCCAGCAGTTCCCAGAGACAGGGGGCAAACGGCTACACCTTC	CASSSQRQGANGYTF
TRBV15	once	NA	TRBJ2-6	TGTGCCACCAGGGATCCGAGCTCTGGGGCCAACGTCCTGACTTTC	CATRDPSSGANVLTF
TRBV5-4	NA	TRBD1	TRBJ1-2	TGTGCCAGCAGCACAGGGGGTGCTAACTATGGCTACACCTTC	CASSTGGANYGYTF
TRBV29-1	NA	NA	TRBJ2-1	TGCAGCGCTGGACTTAGCTCCTACAATGAGCAGTTCTTC	CSAGLSSYNEQFF
TRBV2	few	TRBD1	TRBJ1-2	TGTGCCAGCGGCGGGAACAGGGGCGACTATGGCTACACCTTC	CASGGNRGDYGYTF
TRBV14	NA	NA	TRBJ1-2	TGTGCCAGCAGCAGGGCAGGCACCTATGGCTACACCTTC	CASSRAGTYGYTF
TRBV15	NA	TRBD1	TRBJ2-6	TGTGCCACCAGCAGAGATTACGAGGGGGCGCATGGGGCCAACGTCCTGACTTTC	CATSRDYEGAHGANVLTF
TRBV9	NA	NA	TRBJ2-4	TGTGCCAGCAGCGCATTTCCGACAGCCGGGGGATACATTCAGTACTTC	CASSAFPTAGGYIQYF
TRBV9	NA	TRBD2	TRBJ2-1	TGTGCCAGCAGCGTAGAGTCTAGCGGGAAGGGTGAGCAGTTCTTC	CASSVESSGKGEQFF
TRBV30	NA	NA	TRBJ1-1	TGTGCCTGGAGGCGGGGGGGGAACACTGAAGCTTTCTTT	CAWRRGGNTEAFF
TRBV4-1	NA	TRBD2	TRBJ2-1	TGCGCCAGCAGCCAAGAAACTAGCGGAACCTACAATGAGCAGTTCTTC	CASSQETSGTYNEQFF
TRBV2	NA	NA	TRBJ2-7	TGTGCCAGCAATGAGGTTCGCGAGCAGTACTTC	CASNEVREQYF
TRBV30	NA	TRBD1	TRBJ1-1	TGTGCCTGGAGTGTTCACAGGGGACTGGGGGGAACTGAAGCTTTCTTT	CAWSVHRGLGGTEAFF
TRBV6-6	NA	TRBD1	TRBJ2-7	TGTGCCAGCAGTCCTCGGACAGGTGTAACTTACGAGCAGTACTTC	CASSPRTGVTYEQYF
TRBV19	NA	TRBD1	TRBJ2-7	TGTGCCAGTGGCCGGACAGGGGCCTACGAGCAGTACTTC	CASGRTGAYEQYF
TRBV11-2	NA	TRBD2	TRBJ2-1	TGTGCCAGCAGCTCTATAGCGGGAACCTATGAGCAGTTCTTC	CASSSIAGTYEQFF
TRBV25-1	NA	NA	TRBJ1-2	TGTGCCAGCAGTGAATTAGGCTATGGCTACACCTTC	CASSELGYGYTF
TRBV6-5	NA	NA	TRBJ1-5	TGTGCCAGCAGTACAGGGATGGGGCAGCCCCAGCATTTT	CASSTGMGQPQHF
TRBV2	few	NA	TRBJ1-5	TGTGCCAGCAGTGCCTGGGAACTTAGCAATCAGCCCCAGCATTTT	CASSAWELSNQPQHF
TRBV9	NA	TRBD2	TRBJ2-1	TGTGCCAGCAGCCCGCGCGGGGCGGGAGGGCCCTTCAATGAGCAGTTCTTC	CASSPRGAGGPFNEQFF
TRBV6-1	NA	NA	TRBJ2-6	TGTGCCAGCAGTGAACAGGGCCGTTCTGGGGCCAACGTCCTGACTTTC	CASSEQGRSGANVLTF
TRBV30	NA	NA	TRBJ2-7	TGTGCCTGGAGTCAAGGAGGGAGCTCCTACGAGCAGTACTTC	CAWSQGGSSYEQYF
TRBV9	few	TRBD2	TRBJ2-5	TGTGCCAGCAGCGGGACCCTAGCGGGAGTACGAGAGACCCAGTACTTC	CASSGTLAGVRETQYF
TRBV27	NA	TRBD1	TRBJ1-4	TGTGCCAGCGGATCGACAGGGGCGCCTAATGAAAAACTGTTTTTT	CASGSTGAPNEKLFF
TRBV30	NA	TRBD1	TRBJ2-3	TGTGCCTGGAGTGACGGGACAGGGTATAATACGCAGTATTTT	CAWSDGTGYNTQYF
TRBV11-2	NA	NA	TRBJ2-3	TGTGCCAGCCGAACCCAAAATACGCAGTATTTT	CASRTQNTQYF
TRBV6-5	NA	NA	TRBJ1-6	TGTGCCAGCAGCCGATCCCGGGATAATTCACCCCTCCACTTT	CASSRSRDNSPLHF
TRBV27	NA	TRBD1	TRBJ2-4	TGTGCCAGCAGTTTATCTGGACAGGGGAGGTACATTCAGTACTTC	CASSLSGQGRYIQYF
TRBV11-1	NA	NA	TRBJ2-4	TGTGCCAGCAGCGGCGCCGGGACTCCAAACATTCAGTACTTC	CASSGAGTPNIQYF
TRBV6-1	NA	NA	TRBJ1-2	TGTGCCAGCAGTGAAGGATGGTCTACGAGTTATGGCTACACCTTC	CASSEGWSTSYGYTF